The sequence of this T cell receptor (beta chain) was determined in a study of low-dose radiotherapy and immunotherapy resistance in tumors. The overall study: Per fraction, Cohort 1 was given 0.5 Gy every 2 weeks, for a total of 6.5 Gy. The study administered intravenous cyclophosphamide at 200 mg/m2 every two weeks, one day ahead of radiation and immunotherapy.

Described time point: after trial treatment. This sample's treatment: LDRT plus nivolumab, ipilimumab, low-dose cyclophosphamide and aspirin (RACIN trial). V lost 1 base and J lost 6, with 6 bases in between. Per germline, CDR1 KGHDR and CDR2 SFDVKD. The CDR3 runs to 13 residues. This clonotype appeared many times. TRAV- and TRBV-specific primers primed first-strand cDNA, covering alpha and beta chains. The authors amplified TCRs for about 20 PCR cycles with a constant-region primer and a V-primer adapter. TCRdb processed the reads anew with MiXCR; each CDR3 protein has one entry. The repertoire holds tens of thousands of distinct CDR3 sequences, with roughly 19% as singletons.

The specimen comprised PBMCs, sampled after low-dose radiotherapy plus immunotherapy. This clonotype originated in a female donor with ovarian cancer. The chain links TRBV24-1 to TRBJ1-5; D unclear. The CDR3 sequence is CATSDLGGQPQHF. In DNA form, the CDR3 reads TGTGCCACCAGTGATTTAGGTGGTCAGCCCCAGCATTTT.